The 32 T cell receptor beta chains below all came from one sample that was sequenced in a study of blood T cell repertoires in COVID-19. Profiling relied on immunoSEQ multiplex PCR, and the TCRdb table lists in-frame clones only, not all of them. Of fewer than 60,000 clones in the sample, roughly 84% were seen once. Sequenced sample: peripheral blood. The receptors were sampled from a man aged 30 to 45 with COVID-19, enrolled during active disease.

The chain couples TRBV20-1 to TRBJ2-6, with 8 bases lining up with TRBD1. V was pared by 3 bases and J by 0 bases, with 4 bases of the junction left unmatched. The germline CDR1 and CDR2 sequences are DFQATT and SNEGSKA (reference sequence). This CDR3 is built from 16 residues. The CDR3 nucleotides read TGCAGTGCTAGTCAGGGGGCCAGCTCTGGGGCCAACGTCCTGACTTTC. Translated, it gives CSASQGASSGANVLTF.

The genes are TRBV3-1 (or the pseudogene TRBV3-2) and TRBJ2-1; possibly TRBD1 for D (6 bases). Trimming removed 4 bases at V and 2 bases at J, with 12 bases between. The CDR3 is made up of 15 amino acids. The germline V gene encodes CDR1 LGHDT and CDR2 YNNKEL (reference sequence). The DNA for the CDR3 is TGTGCCAGCAGCCTTACAGGGTCGACCTACAATGAGCAGTTCTTC. Encoded protein: CASSLTGSTYNEQFF.

The V and J genes are TRBV6-5 and TRBJ2-1, with 8 bases matching TRBD2. The CDR3 is made up of 14 amino acids. Germline V gene data show CDR1 as MNHEY and CDR2 as SVGAGI. Trimming cost V 6 bases and J 5 bases; bases outside gene matches: 6. This CDR3 reads CASRRGLGDNEQFF. CDR3 bases: TGTGCCAGCAGGAGGGGACTAGGGGACAATGAGCAGTTCTTC.

V and J are TRBV7-9 and TRBJ1-1; 9 nucleotides match TRBD1. With 5 bases clipped from V and 1 base from J, the junction kept 2 bases outside the gene matches. CDR1 is SEHNR, CDR2 FQNEAQ, per germline (reference sequence). There are 14 residues in the CDR3. The CDR3 nucleotides are TGTGCCAGCAGCCAACAGGGGGCGAACACTGAAGCTTTCTTT. Amino acids: CASSQQGANTEAFF.

This rearrangement joins TRBV2 to TRBJ2-1; maybe TRBD2 (6 bases). CDR3 size: 15 residues. Trimming removed 7 bases at V and 0 bases at J, with 13 bases between. Germline V CDR1 and CDR2: SNHLY, FYNNEI. CDR3 protein: CASMVSGGSYNEQFF. In DNA, the CDR3 is TGTGCCAGCATGGTTAGCGGAGGCTCCTACAATGAGCAGTTCTTC.

The gene calls are TRBV27 and TRBJ1-1; TRBD1 agrees at 9 bases. The J segment lost 0 bases and the V segment lost 7 bases, leaving 9 bases of the junction unmatched. This CDR3 is 16 amino acids long. Germline V gene data show CDR1 as MNHEY and CDR2 as SMNVEV (reference sequence). CDR3 in amino acids: CASTGTGTDLNTEAFF. DNA for the CDR3: TGTGCCAGCACGGGGACAGGGACTGACTTGAACACTGAAGCTTTCTTT.

The chain recombines TRBV30 with TRBJ1-5; 7 nucleotides line up with TRBD1. Losses at the gene ends were 2 bases for V and 5 bases for J; bases not matched to a gene: 6. CDR1 and CDR2 (germline): GTSNPN, SVGIG (reference sequence). The CDR3 runs to 14 residues. CDR3 protein: CAWSRTGLHQPQHF. The CDR3 DNA reads TGTGCCTGGAGTCGGACAGGTCTCCATCAGCCCCAGCATTTT.

In this sample, this clone turned up once. DNA for the CDR3: TGTGCCAGCGGAAAGGAGGGGTACACCTTC. Protein product: CASGKEGYTF. The gene calls are TRBV6-5 and TRBJ1-2, with D possibly matching TRBD1 (5 bases). In germline, CDR1 is MNHEY, CDR2 SVGAGI. Trimming shortened V by 8 bases and J by 11 bases, and 12 bases separated the two germline ends. CDR3 length: 10 amino acids.

CDR3 nucleotide sequence: TGTGCCTGGAGGGCAGGGCAGAACACTGAAGCTTTCTTT. Protein: CAWRAGQNTEAFF. V and J are TRBV30 and TRBJ1-1; weak D call: TRBD1 (5 bases). Germline loops: CDR1 GTSNPN, CDR2 SVGIG (reference sequence). This CDR3 region has 13 residues. Trimming stripped 3 bases from V and 1 base from J, with 9 bases between.

The chain uses TRBV11-2 and TRBJ1-4; 12 nucleotides agree with TRBD1. In germline, CDR1 is SGHAT, CDR2 FQNNGV. J lost 4 bases, V lost 5 bases, and 8 bases had no gene match. This CDR3 has 17 residues. The CDR3 reads CASSLGQGAGGNEKLFF. CDR3 in DNA: TGTGCCAGCAGCCTGGGACAGGGGGCCGGGGGTAATGAAAAACTGTTTTTT.

The chain has TRBV2 and TRBJ2-7; D gene uncertain. The CDR3 spans 11 residues. V was pared by 4 bases and J by 3 bases, with 4 bases between. Germline lookup yields CDR1 SNHLY and CDR2 FYNNEI. This chain's CDR3 is CASSGYYEQYF. The DNA for the CDR3 is TGTGCCAGCAGTGGTTACTACGAGCAGTACTTC.

This clone was detected only a few times. The CDR3 spells CASEFLGTIQPQHF. CDR3 DNA sequence: TGTGCCAGCGAGTTCTTGGGTACTATACAGCCCCAGCATTTT. The chain has TRBV6-5 and TRBJ1-5; D unresolved. V was clipped by 8 bases and J by 7 bases, with 18 bases between them. The germline V gene encodes CDR1 MNHEY and CDR2 SVGAGI. CDR3 length: 14 amino acids.

J is TRBJ1-1 and V is TRBV2; D is perhaps TRBD1 (6 bases). Trimming cost V 6 bases and J 8 bases, with 22 bases left between them. Germline V lookup: CDR1 SNHLY, CDR2 FYNNEI. The length of the CDR3 is 15 residues. This CDR3 reads CASSPPDSLKREAFF. The CDR3 coding sequence is TGTGCCAGCAGCCCACCGGACAGCCTCAAAAGGGAAGCTTTCTTT.

The chain employs TRBV10-3 and TRBJ2-7; 8 positions match TRBD1. CDR1 and CDR2 from the germline V gene are ENHRY and SYGVKD. V shed 7 bases, J shed 5 bases, and the junction held 4 bases outside the gene matches. The CDR3 consists of 12 residues. Here the CDR3 DNA reads TGTGCCATCACAGGGGGCGGCGACGAGCAGTACTTC. It is translated as CAITGGGDEQYF.

CDR3 DNA: TGTGCCAGCAGCGCCTACAGGGGAGAGACCCAGTACTTC. This translates into CASSAYRGETQYF. The V gene is TRBV7-6, the J gene TRBJ2-5; TRBD1 matches 7 bases. Germline V gene data show CDR1 as SGHVS and CDR2 as FNYEAQ. The length of the CDR3 is 13 residues. The V gene end was trimmed by 5 bases and the J gene end by 4 bases; junction bases not matched to a gene: 4.

The rearrangement links TRBV29-1 to TRBJ2-1, with D possibly being TRBD1 (6 bases). The CDR3 sequence is 13 residues long. The germline gives CDR1 SQVTM, CDR2 ANQGSEA. The CDR3 sequence: CTGLGQLYNEQFF. The DNA for the CDR3 is TGCACCGGCCTCGGACAGCTCTACAATGAGCAGTTCTTC.

The chain links TRBV18 to TRBJ1-6; D gene ambiguous. The CDR3 spans 15 residues. Germline V gene lookup returns CDR1 KGHSH and CDR2 LQKENI. V was pared by 2 bases and J by 5 bases, with 10 bases between. This CDR3 reads CASSPTGINNSPLHF. The CDR3 DNA is TGTGCCAGCTCACCAACCGGGATTAATAATTCACCCCTCCACTTT.

The chain recombines TRBV30 with TRBJ1-2; D ambiguous. Trimming cost V 1 base and J 3 bases, with 9 bases left between them. The CDR3 runs to 13 residues. Germline V CDR1 and CDR2: GTSNPN, SVGIG (reference sequence). CDR3 DNA sequence: TGTGCCTGGAGTGGAGGGATATACTATGGCTACACCTTC. This codes for CAWSGGIYYGYTF. Drawing the rest from reference TRBV30 and TRBJ1-2, the complete variable domain is SQTIHQWPATLVQPVGSPLSLECTVEGTSNPNLYWYRQAAGRGLQLLFYSVGIGQISSEVPQNLSASRPQDRQFILSSKKLLLSDSGFYLCAWSGGIYYGYTFGSGTRLTVV.

V is TRBV28 and J is TRBJ2-7; D may be TRBD1 (5 bases). CDR3 length: 13 amino acids. CDR1 MDHEN and CDR2 SYDVKM come from the germline V gene. V gave up 3 bases and J gave up 1 base, with 7 bases separating them. CDR3 residues: CASSFPGSYEQYF. The CDR3 coding sequence is TGTGCCAGCAGTTTTCCAGGGTCCTACGAGCAGTACTTC. Based on the CDR3 plus reference TRBV28 and TRBJ2-7, the full variable domain is DVKVTQSSRYLVKRTGEKVFLECVQDMDHENMFWYRQDPGLGLRLIYFSYDVKMKEKGDIPEGYSVSREKKERFSLILESASTNQTSMYLCASSFPGSYEQYFGPGTRLTVT.

This chain uses TRBV2 with TRBJ2-3; D is ambiguous. Germline CDR1 and CDR2: SNHLY and FYNNEI. The CDR3 is 14 residues long. The V end was cut by 6 bases, the J end by 0 bases, with 10 bases between. CDR3 coding DNA: TGTGCCAGCAGGTACGGAGCTAGCACAGATACGCAGTATTTT. Translated: CASRYGASTDTQYF. The full variable domain, with the rest looked up from reference TRBV2 and TRBJ2-3, is EPEVTQTPSHQVTQMGQEVILRCVPISNHLYFYWYRQILGQKVEFLVSFYNNEISEKSEIFDDQFSVERPDGSNFTLKIRSTKLEDSAMYFCASRYGASTDTQYFGPGTRLTVL.

The chain has TRBV19 and TRBJ1-4, with TRBD1 matching over 9 bases. The CDR3 extends over 15 amino acids. CDR1 and CDR2 from the germline V gene are LNHDA and SQIVND (reference sequence). J gave up 2 bases and V 6 bases, and 4 bases lay outside the gene matches. The CDR3 DNA is TGTGCCAGTAGATTCGGGACAGGGACTAATGAAAAACTGTTTTTT. Residues: CASRFGTGTNEKLFF.

The chain has TRBV9 and TRBJ1-1; D might be TRBD1 (5 bases). CDR3 length: 15 residues. Germline V lookup: CDR1 SGDLS, CDR2 YYNGEE. Trimming pared 7 bases from V and 0 bases from J, leaving 16 bases between. The DNA of the CDR3 is TGTGCCAGCGGCCAGAGCCAGGGTATGAACACTGAAGCTTTCTTT. Its translation is CASGQSQGMNTEAFF.

This clone has just one count. The chain couples TRBV5-4 to TRBJ2-7, with TRBD2 identical over 9 bases. Trimming removed 4 bases from V and 3 bases from J; junction bases left unmatched: 11. The CDR3 sequence is 16 residues long. Germline CDR1 reads SGHNT; CDR2 reads YYREEE (reference sequence). For the CDR3, the DNA is TGTGCCAGCAGCCTATGGACTAGCGCGGGAATCTACGAGCAGTACTTC. It yields the protein CASSLWTSAGIYEQYF. The whole variable domain, filled in from reference TRBV5-4 and TRBJ2-7, reads ETGVTQSPTHLIKTRGQQVTLRCSSQSGHNTVSWYQQALGQGPQFIFQYYREEENGRGNFPPRFSGLQFPNYSSELNVNALELDDSALYLCASSLWTSAGIYEQYFGPGTRLTVT.

The V call is TRBV27, the J call TRBJ1-4, with TRBD1 identical over 8 bases. The CDR3 has 15 residues. The ends lost 4 bases at V and 3 bases at J; junction bases unmatched: 4. Germline-derived CDR1 and CDR2 are MNHEY and SMNVEV (reference sequence). CDR3 loop: CASSSRGPANEKLFF. The DNA of the CDR3 is TGTGCCAGCAGTTCCAGGGGGCCGGCTAATGAAAAACTGTTTTTT.

This clone was picked up a small number of times. The V call is TRBV5-4, the J call TRBJ2-1, with D perhaps TRBD1 (5 bases). CDR3 size: 14 residues. The ends were cut back, 4 bases at V and 5 bases at J, with 13 bases in the middle. Germline values: CDR1 SGHNT, CDR2 YYREEE (reference sequence). The CDR3 coding sequence is TGTGCCAGCAGCCCGGACAACCTGCACAATGAGCAGTTCTTC. Translation gives CASSPDNLHNEQFF.

This chain connects TRBV5-5 to TRBJ2-5; perhaps TRBD2 as D (6 bases). This CDR3 comprises 15 residues. The germline CDR1 and CDR2 sequences are SGHKS and YYEKEE (reference sequence). V dropped 1 base and J dropped 4 bases, with 14 bases sitting between them. The CDR3 region is CASSLPPRRGETQYF. The CDR3 DNA reads as TGTGCCAGCAGCTTGCCCCCCCGGCGGGGAGAGACCCAGTACTTC.

The table lists this clone with a count of one. V usage is TRBV4-1 and J usage is TRBJ1-5, with a possible D match to TRBD1 (6 bases). Trimming took off 4 bases at V and 6 bases at J, with 19 bases between the two ends. CDR1 is MGHRA, CDR2 YSYEKL, per germline. The CDR3 consists of 16 residues. CDR3 protein: CASSPAGAGGPQPQHF. Here the CDR3 DNA reads TGCGCCAGCAGCCCAGCGGGCGCGGGGGGGCCTCAGCCCCAGCATTTT.

The gene calls are TRBV27 and TRBJ2-7; 8 bases fit TRBD2. The J segment lost 3 bases and the V segment lost 4 bases, leaving 8 bases of the junction unmatched. From germline, CDR1 is MNHEY and CDR2 SMNVEV (reference sequence). There are 15 residues in the CDR3. CDR3 in amino acids: CASSYRGGSGYEQYF. Written as DNA, the CDR3 is TGTGCCAGCAGTTACCGGGGGGGCAGCGGCTACGAGCAGTACTTC.

The chain uses TRBV2 and TRBJ2-3, with a possible D match to TRBD1 (5 bases). The V gene's germline CDR1 is SNHLY and CDR2 FYNNEI. Between the trimmed V and J ends, which lost 7 bases and 1 base, there was a span of 15 bases. There are 15 residues in the CDR3. DNA for the CDR3: TGTGCCAGCACCCCGACCAAAGGGGGCACAGATACGCAGTATTTT. This gives the protein CASTPTKGGTDTQYF.

This chain uses TRBV14 with TRBJ2-7; 8 bases align to TRBD1. This CDR3 has 14 residues. The germline V gene has CDR1 SGHDN and CDR2 FVKESK. Unmatched junction bases numbered 3, after V lost 4 bases and J lost 1 base. CDR3 bases: TGTGCCAGCAGCCGGGACAGGACTTCCTACGAGCAGTACTTC. It encodes CASSRDRTSYEQYF. Looking up the rest from reference TRBV14 and TRBJ2-7 gives the full variable domain: EAGVTQFPSHSVIEKGQTVTLRCDPISGHDNLYWYRRVMGKEIKFLLHFVKESKQDESGMPNNRFLAERTGGTYSTLKVQPAELEDSGVYFCASSRDRTSYEQYFGPGTRLTVT.

The chain recombines TRBV27 with TRBJ2-7, with 11 bases fitting TRBD1. The V segment lost 3 bases and the J segment 8 bases; nucleotides outside the gene matches: 6. The CDR3 has 14 residues. Germline V CDR1 and CDR2: MNHEY, SMNVEV (reference sequence). CDR3 DNA sequence: TGTGCCAGCAGTTTCGGACAGGGGGCCTCCAAGCAGTACTTC. Amino acid sequence: CASSFGQGASKQYF.

The chain has TRBV19 and TRBJ1-1, with a possible D match to TRBD1 (5 bases). Germline CDR1 reads LNHDA; CDR2 reads SQIVND (reference sequence). Trimming left V 3 bases short and J 7 bases short, with 12 bases between. The CDR3 consists of 13 residues. CDR3: CASSIRGYYEAFF. DNA of the CDR3: TGTGCCAGTAGTATCCGGGGGTATTATGAAGCTTTCTTT. The full variable domain, in which reference TRBV19 and TRBJ1-1 provide the parts outside the CDR3, is DGGITQSPKYLFRKEGQNVTLSCEQNLNHDAMYWYRQDPGQGLRLIYYSQIVNDFQKGDIAEGYSVSREKKESFPLTVTSAQKNPTAFYLCASSIRGYYEAFFGQGTRLTVV.